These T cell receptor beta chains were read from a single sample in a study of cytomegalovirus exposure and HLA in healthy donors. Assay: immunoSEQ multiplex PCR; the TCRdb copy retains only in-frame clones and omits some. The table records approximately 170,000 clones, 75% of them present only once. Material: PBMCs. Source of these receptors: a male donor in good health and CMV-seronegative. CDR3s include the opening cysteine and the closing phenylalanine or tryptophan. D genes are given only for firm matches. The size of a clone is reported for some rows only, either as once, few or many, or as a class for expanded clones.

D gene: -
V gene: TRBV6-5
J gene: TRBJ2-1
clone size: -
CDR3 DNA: TGTGCCAGCAACAAGGGCCGGACTAACCCCAATGAGCAGTTCTTC
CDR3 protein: CASNKGRTNPNEQFF

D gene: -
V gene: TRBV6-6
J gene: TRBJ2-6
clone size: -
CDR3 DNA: TGTGCCAGCAGTTCACACAGCTCTGGGGCCGACGTCCTGACTTTC
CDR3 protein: CASSSHSSGADVLTF

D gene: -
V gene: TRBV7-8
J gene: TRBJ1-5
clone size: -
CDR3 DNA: TGTGCCAGCAGCCGAGACGGAGTTAGCAATCAGCCCCAGCATTTT
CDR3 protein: CASSRDGVSNQPQHF

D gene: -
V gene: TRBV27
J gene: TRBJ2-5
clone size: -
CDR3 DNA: TGTGCCAGCACCCCCTATGGGAGCCAAGAGACCCAGTACTTC
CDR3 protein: CASTPYGSQETQYF

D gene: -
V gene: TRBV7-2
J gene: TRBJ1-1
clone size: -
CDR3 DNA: TGTGCCAGCAGCGCCCAGGGTGGAAACACTGAAGCTTTCTTT
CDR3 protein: CASSAQGGNTEAFF

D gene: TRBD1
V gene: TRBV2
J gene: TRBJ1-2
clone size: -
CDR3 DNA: TGTGCCAGCAGTGACCAGGGACAGGGCTGGGGCTACACCTTC
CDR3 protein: CASSDQGQGWGYTF

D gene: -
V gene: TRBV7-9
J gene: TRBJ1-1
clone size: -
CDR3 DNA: TGTGCCAGCAGCTTCGGATCAGGGTCGAACACTGAAGCTTTCTTT
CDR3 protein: CASSFGSGSNTEAFF

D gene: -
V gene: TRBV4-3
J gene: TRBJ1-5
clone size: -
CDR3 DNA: TGCGCCAGCAGCCAAGTTACGGGCAATCAGCCCCAGCATTTT
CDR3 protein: CASSQVTGNQPQHF

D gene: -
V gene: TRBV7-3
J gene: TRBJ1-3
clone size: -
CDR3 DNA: TGTGCCAGCAGCCGCGCTACAGGCTCTGGAAACACCATATATTTT
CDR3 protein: CASSRATGSGNTIYF

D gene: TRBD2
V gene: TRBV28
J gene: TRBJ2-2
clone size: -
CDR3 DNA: TGTGCCAGCAGTCAACCCAGCGGGAGGGGCGGCACCGGGGAGCTGTTTTTT
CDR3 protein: CASSQPSGRGGTGELFF

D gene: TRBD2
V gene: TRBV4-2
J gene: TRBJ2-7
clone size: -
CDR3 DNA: TGTGCCAGCAGCCAACCGACGGGACTAGCGGGAGAGCAGTACTTC
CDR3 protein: CASSQPTGLAGEQYF

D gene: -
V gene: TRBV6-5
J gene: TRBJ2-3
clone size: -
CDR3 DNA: TGTGCCAGCAGTTACTCCGGACTTAAATCAGATACGCAGTATTTT
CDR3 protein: CASSYSGLKSDTQYF

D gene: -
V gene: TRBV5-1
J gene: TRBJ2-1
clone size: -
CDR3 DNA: TGCGCCAGCAGCTACGGGACTTTGGGCAATGAGCAGTTCTTC
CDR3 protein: CASSYGTLGNEQFF

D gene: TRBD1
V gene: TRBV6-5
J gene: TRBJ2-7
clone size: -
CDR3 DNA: TGTGCCAGCAGTTACGCCAGGGGGCGAGGGGAGCAGTACTTC
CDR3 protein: CASSYARGRGEQYF

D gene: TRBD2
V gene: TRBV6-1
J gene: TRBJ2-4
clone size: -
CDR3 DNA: TGTGCCAGCAGTGAATGGTCTAGCGGGGGCCGGTTAGCCAAAAACATTCAGTACTTC
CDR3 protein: CASSEWSSGGRLAKNIQYF

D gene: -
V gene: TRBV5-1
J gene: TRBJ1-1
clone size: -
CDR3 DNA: TGCGCCAGCAGCTTTATGACGGGTAACACTGAAGCTTTCTTT
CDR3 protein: CASSFMTGNTEAFF

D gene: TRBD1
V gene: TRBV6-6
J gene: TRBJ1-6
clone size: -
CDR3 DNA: TGTGCCAGCAGCCGACAGGGGAAGAATTCACCCCTCCACTTT
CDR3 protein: CASSRQGKNSPLHF

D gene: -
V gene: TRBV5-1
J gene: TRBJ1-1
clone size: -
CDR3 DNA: TGCGCCAGCAGCTCGGGTGGTTACACTGAAGCTTTCTTT
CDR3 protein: CASSSGGYTEAFF

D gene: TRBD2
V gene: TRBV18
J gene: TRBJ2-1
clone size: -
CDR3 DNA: TGTGCCAGCTCACCGCGGGGACTAGCGGGAGGAATAAACAATGAGCAGTTCTTC
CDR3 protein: CASSPRGLAGGINNEQFF

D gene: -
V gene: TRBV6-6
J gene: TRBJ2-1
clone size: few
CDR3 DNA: TGTGCCAGCAGGGGCGTCTCCTACAATGAGCAGTTCTTC
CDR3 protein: CASRGVSYNEQFF

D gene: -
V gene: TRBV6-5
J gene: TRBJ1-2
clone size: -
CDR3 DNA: TGTGCCAGCAGTGAGACAGGTTTTTTGGATGGCTACACCTTC
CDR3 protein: CASSETGFLDGYTF

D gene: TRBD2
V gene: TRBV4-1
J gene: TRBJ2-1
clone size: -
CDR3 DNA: TGCGCCAGCAGCCAACCAGCGGGGGGATTCTCCTACAATGAGCAGTTCTTC
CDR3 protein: CASSQPAGGFSYNEQFF